The 9 T cell receptor beta chains below were found in one sample sequenced in a study of T cell changes during pregnancy in multiple sclerosis. The repertoire was sequenced with immunoSEQ multiplex PCR; TCRdb's copy has only in-frame clones and lacks some. The repertoire holds 85,000 to 95,000 clones, with roughly nine tenths as singletons. The source material was peripheral blood, sampled after pregnancy. Source of these receptors: a female donor in good health, enrolled as a control in a pregnancy study.

The chain uses TRBV27 and TRBJ2-3; TRBD2 matches at 10 bases. Germline V gives CDR1 MNHEY, CDR2 SMNVEV (reference sequence). The CDR3 contains 16 residues. V lost 6 bases, J lost 3 bases, and 9 bases stayed unmatched. This chain's CDR3 is CASRGGASGGTDTQYF. Written as DNA, the CDR3 is TGTGCCAGCAGGGGTGGGGCTAGCGGGGGAACAGATACGCAGTATTTT.

V is TRBV7-9 and J is TRBJ1-1; a possible D gene is TRBD1 (6 bases). The CDR3 spans 14 residues. Germline loops: CDR1 SEHNR, CDR2 FQNEAQ (reference sequence). V was pared by 3 bases and J by 7 bases, with 15 bases between. CDR3 in DNA: TGTGCCAGCAGCTTCTTTAGGACAGAGGGTGAAGCTTTCTTT. It encodes CASSFFRTEGEAFF.

This chain uses TRBV7-6 with TRBJ1-1, with D possibly being TRBD1 (5 bases). There are 13 residues in the CDR3. Germline assignment: CDR1 SGHVS and CDR2 FNYEAQ. With 0 bases removed from V and 7 bases from J, the gap between germline ends came to 9 bases. The CDR3 nucleotides are TGTGCCAGCAGCTTAGCTAAGACAGTTGAAGCTTTCTTT. Amino acids: CASSLAKTVEAFF.

The rearrangement links TRBV28 to TRBJ2-7, with TRBD1 matching over 9 bases. Germline CDR1 reads MDHEN; CDR2 reads SYDVKM. This CDR3 has 14 amino acids. V lost 3 bases and J lost 4; bases outside the gene matches: 4. The CDR3 coding sequence is TGTGCCAGCAGTTTGGTACAGGGGGCGTACGAGCAGTACTTC. This translates into CASSLVQGAYEQYF.

This chain connects TRBV9 to TRBJ1-2; TRBD1 agrees at 7 bases. CDR1 SGDLS and CDR2 YYNGEE come from the germline V gene. With 3 bases clipped from V and 5 bases from J, the junction kept 10 bases outside the gene matches. This CDR3 spans 15 amino acids. CDR3 nucleotide sequence: TGTGCCAGCAGCGAGGACCAAACAGGGGTTTATGGCTACACCTTC. Protein product: CASSEDQTGVYGYTF. Full variable domain (remainder filled in from reference TRBV9 and TRBJ1-2): DSGVTQTPKHLITATGQRVTLRCSPRSGDLSVYWYQQSLDQGLQFLIQYYNGEERAKGNILERFSAQQFPDLHSELNLSSLELGDSALYFCASSEDQTGVYGYTFGSGTRLTVV.

This chain joins TRBV14 and TRBJ2-4; D might be TRBD1 (6 bases). This CDR3 has 16 residues. Germline CDR1 and CDR2: SGHDN and FVKESK. The V end was cut by 1 base, the J end by 2 bases, with 12 bases between. In nucleotides, the CDR3 is TGTGCCAGCAGCCAAGGAGGGGGTGGGACCAAAAACATTCAGTACTTC. This codes for CASSQGGGGTKNIQYF.

The chain joins TRBV11-1 to TRBJ1-6; D may be TRBD1 (6 bases). From germline, CDR1 is SGHAT and CDR2 FQDESV (reference sequence). The CDR3 sequence is 15 residues long. Deletions cut 4 bases from V and 5 bases from J, with 12 bases between. The CDR3 DNA is TGTGCCAGCAGCTCAAGCAGGGGAGATAATTCACCCCTCCACTTT. This translates into CASSSSRGDNSPLHF.

The chain links TRBV5-4 to TRBJ2-1; 9 nucleotides line up with TRBD2. The CDR3 extends over 15 amino acids. After removal of 4 bases from V and 4 bases from J, the junction contained 6 bases not matched to a gene. Germline V gene lookup returns CDR1 SGHNT and CDR2 YYREEE (reference sequence). CDR3 in amino acids: CASSVSSGGYNEQFF. In DNA, the CDR3 is TGTGCCAGCAGCGTGAGTAGCGGGGGATACAATGAGCAGTTCTTC.

J is TRBJ1-2 and V is TRBV7-2, with D unresolved. The CDR3 spans 13 residues. Per germline, CDR1 SGHTA and CDR2 FQGNSA. With 2 bases removed from V and 14 bases from J, the gap between germline ends came to 18 bases. CDR3 sequence reads: CASSLLTEPLRTF. For the CDR3, the DNA is TGTGCCAGCAGCTTACTAACGGAGCCTTTAAGGACCTTC.